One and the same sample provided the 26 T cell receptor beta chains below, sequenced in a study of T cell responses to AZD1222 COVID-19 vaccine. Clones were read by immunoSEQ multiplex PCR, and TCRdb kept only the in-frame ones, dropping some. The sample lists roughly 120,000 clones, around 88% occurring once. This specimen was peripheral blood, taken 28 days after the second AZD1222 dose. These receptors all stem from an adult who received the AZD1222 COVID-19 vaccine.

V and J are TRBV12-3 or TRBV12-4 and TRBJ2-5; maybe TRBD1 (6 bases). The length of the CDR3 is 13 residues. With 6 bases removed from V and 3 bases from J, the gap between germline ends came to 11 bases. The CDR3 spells CASSGQRKETQYF. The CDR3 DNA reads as TGTGCCAGCAGCGGACAGAGAAAAGAGACCCAGTACTTC.

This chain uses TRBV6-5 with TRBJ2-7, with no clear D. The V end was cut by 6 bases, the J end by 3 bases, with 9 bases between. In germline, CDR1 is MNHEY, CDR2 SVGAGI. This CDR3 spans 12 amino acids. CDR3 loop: CASRTSGYEQYF. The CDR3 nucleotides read TGTGCCAGCAGAACAAGTGGCTACGAGCAGTACTTC.

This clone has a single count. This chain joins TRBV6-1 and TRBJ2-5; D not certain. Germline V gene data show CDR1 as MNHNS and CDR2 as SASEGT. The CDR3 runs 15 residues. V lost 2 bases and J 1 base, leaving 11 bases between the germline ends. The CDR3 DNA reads TGTGCCAGCAGTGAACGCTACGGAAGCCAAGAGACCCAGTACTTC. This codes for CASSERYGSQETQYF.

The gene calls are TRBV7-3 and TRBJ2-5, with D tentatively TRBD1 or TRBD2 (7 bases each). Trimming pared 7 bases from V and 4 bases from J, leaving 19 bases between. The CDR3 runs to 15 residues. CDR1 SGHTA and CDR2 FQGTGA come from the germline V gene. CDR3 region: CASTPGGGVGETQYF. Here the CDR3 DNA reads TGTGCCAGCACCCCAGGGGGGGGAGTTGGAGAGACCCAGTACTTC.

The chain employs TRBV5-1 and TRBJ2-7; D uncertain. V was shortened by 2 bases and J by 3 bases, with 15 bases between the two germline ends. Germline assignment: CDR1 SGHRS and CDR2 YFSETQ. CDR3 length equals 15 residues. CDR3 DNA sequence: TGCGCCAGCAGCTTAGACCTTAGTTCACTCTACGAGCAGTACTTC. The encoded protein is CASSLDLSSLYEQYF. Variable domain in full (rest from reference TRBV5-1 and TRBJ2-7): KAGVTQTPRYLIKTRGQQVTLSCSPISGHRSVSWYQQTPGQGLQFLFEYFSETQRNKGNFPGRFSGRQFSNSRSEMNVSTLELGDSALYLCASSLDLSSLYEQYFGPGTRLTVT.

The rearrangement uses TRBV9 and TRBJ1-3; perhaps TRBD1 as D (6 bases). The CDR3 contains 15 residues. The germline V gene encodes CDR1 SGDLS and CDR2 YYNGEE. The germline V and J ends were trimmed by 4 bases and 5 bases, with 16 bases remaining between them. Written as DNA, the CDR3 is TGTGCCAGCAGCCCCCCCGGGACAATGCGAAACACCATATATTTT. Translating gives CASSPPGTMRNTIYF. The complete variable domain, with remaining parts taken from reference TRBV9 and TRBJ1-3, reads DSGVTQTPKHLITATGQRVTLRCSPRSGDLSVYWYQQSLDQGLQFLIQYYNGEERAKGNILERFSAQQFPDLHSELNLSSLELGDSALYFCASSPPGTMRNTIYFGEGSWLTVV.

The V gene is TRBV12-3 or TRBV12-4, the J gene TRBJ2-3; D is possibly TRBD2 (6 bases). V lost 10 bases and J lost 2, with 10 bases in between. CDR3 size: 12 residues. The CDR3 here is CATGGNTDTQYF. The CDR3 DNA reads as TGTGCCACCGGAGGGAACACAGATACGCAGTATTTT.

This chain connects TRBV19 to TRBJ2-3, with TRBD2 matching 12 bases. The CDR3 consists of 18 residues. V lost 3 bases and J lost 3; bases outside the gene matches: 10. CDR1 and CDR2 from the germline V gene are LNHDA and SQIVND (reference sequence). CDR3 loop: CASSIALAGGPGTDTQYF. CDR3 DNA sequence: TGTGCCAGTAGTATCGCCCTAGCGGGGGGGCCTGGAACAGATACGCAGTATTTT. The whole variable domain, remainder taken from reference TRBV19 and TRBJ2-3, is DGGITQSPKYLFRKEGQNVTLSCEQNLNHDAMYWYRQDPGQGLRLIYYSQIVNDFQKGDIAEGYSVSREKKESFPLTVTSAQKNPTAFYLCASSIALAGGPGTDTQYFGPGTRLTVL.

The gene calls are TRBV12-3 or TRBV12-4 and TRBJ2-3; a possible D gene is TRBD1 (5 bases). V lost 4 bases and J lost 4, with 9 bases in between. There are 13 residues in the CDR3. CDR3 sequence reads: CASSSQGADTQYF. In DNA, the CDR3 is TGTGCCAGCAGTTCCCAGGGCGCAGATACGCAGTATTTT.

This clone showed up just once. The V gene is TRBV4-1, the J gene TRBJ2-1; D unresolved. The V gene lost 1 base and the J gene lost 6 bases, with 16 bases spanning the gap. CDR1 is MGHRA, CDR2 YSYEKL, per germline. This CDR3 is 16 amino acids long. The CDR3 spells CASSQAGVGRLNEQFF. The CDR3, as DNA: TGCGCCAGCAGCCAAGCTGGGGTTGGTAGGCTCAATGAGCAGTTCTTC.

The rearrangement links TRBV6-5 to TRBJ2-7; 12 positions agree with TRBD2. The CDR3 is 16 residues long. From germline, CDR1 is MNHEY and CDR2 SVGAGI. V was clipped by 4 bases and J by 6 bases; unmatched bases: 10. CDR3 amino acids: CASSSSGGAGGSEQYF. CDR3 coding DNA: TGTGCCAGCAGTTCTAGCGGGGGGGCCGGTGGCTCCGAGCAGTACTTC.

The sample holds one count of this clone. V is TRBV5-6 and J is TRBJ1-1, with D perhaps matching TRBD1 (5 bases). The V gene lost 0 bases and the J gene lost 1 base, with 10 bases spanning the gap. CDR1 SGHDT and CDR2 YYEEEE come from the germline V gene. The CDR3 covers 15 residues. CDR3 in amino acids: CASSLGFGGNTEAFF. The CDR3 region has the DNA TGTGCCAGCAGCTTGGGTTTCGGGGGGAACACTGAAGCTTTCTTT.

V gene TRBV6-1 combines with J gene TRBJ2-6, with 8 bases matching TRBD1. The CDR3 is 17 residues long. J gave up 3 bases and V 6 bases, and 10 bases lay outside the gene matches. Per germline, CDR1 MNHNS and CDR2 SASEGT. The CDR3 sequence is CASREQGEYSGANVLTF. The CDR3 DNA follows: TGTGCCAGCAGGGAACAGGGGGAGTATAGTGGGGCCAACGTCCTGACTTTC.

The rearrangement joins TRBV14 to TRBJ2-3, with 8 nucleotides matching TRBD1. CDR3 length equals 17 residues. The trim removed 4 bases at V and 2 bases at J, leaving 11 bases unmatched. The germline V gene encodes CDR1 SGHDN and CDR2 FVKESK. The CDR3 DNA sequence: TGTGCCAGCAGCCGAGGACAGGGCGTGCTCCCCACAGATACGCAGTATTTT. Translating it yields CASSRGQGVLPTDTQYF.

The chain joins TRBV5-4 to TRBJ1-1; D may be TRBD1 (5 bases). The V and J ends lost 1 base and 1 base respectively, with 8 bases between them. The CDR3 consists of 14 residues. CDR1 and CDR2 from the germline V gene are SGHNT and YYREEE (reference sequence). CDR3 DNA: TGTGCCAGCAGCTTGAGCAGGGCGAACACTGAAGCTTTCTTT. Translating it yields CASSLSRANTEAFF.

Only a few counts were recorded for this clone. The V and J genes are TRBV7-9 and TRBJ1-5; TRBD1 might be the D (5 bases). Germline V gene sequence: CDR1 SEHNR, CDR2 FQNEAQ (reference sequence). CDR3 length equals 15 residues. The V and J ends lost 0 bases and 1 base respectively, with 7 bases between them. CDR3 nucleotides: TGTGCCAGCAGCTTAGCGGGGGGAAGCAATCAGCCCCAGCATTTT. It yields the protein CASSLAGGSNQPQHF.

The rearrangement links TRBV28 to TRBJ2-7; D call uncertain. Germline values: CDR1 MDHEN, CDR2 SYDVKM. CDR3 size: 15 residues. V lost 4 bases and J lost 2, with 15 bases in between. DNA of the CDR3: TGTGCCAGCAGTTCATCGCCCGCCCCTCCCTACGAGCAGTACTTC. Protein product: CASSSSPAPPYEQYF.

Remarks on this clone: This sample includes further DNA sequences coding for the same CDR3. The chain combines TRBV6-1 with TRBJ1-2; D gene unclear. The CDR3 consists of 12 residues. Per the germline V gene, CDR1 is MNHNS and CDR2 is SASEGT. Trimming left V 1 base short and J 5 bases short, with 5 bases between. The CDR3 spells CASSEGSYGYTF. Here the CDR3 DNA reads TGTGCCAGCAGTGAAGGCAGTTATGGCTACACCTTC.

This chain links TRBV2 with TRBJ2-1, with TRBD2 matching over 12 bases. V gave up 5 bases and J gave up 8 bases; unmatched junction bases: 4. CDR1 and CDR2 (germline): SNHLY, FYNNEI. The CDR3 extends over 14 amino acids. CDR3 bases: TGTGCCAGCAGTAGGACTAGCGGGGTCTATGAGCAGTTCTTC. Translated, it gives CASSRTSGVYEQFF.

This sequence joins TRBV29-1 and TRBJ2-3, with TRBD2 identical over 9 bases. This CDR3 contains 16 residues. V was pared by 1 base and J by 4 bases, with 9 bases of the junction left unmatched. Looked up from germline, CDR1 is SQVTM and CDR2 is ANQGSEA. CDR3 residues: CSVEGASGGLADTQYF. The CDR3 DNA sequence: TGCAGCGTTGAAGGGGCCAGCGGGGGGTTGGCAGATACGCAGTATTTT.

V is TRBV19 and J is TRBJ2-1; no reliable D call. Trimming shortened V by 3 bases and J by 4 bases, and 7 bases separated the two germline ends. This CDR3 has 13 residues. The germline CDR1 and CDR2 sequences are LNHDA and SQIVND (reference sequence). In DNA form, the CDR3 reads TGTGCCAGTAGTATGCAGGTGTACAATGAGCAGTTCTTC. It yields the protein CASSMQVYNEQFF.

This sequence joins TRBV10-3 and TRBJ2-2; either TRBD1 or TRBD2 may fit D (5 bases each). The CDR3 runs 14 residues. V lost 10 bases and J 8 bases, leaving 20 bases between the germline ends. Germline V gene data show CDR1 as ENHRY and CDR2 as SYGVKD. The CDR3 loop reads CATQLRDPQGELFF. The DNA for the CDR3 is TGTGCCACCCAGCTCCGGGACCCTCAGGGGGAGCTGTTTTTT.

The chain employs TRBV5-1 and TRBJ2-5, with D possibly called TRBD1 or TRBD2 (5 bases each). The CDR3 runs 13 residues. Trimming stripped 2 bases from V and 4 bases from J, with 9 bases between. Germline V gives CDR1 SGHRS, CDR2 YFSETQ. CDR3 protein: CASSFQGAETQYF. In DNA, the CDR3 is TGCGCCAGCAGCTTCCAGGGAGCAGAGACCCAGTACTTC.

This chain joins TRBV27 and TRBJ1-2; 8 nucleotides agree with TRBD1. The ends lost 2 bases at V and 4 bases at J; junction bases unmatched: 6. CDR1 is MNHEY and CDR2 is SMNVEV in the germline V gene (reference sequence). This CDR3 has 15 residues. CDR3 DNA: TGTGCCAGCAGTTTAGCCATCGACAGGGGCTATGGCTACACCTTC. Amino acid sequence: CASSLAIDRGYGYTF.

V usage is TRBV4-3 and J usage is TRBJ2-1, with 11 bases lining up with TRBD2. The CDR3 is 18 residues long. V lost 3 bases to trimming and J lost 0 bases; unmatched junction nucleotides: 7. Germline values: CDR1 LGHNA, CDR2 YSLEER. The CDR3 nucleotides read TGCGCCAGCAGCCAGGGGGCTAGCGGGGGGACCTCCTACAATGAGCAGTTCTTC. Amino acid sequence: CASSQGASGGTSYNEQFF.

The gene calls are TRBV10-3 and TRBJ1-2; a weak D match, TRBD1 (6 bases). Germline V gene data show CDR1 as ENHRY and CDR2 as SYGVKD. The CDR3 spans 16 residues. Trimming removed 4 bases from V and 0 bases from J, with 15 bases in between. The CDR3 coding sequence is TGTGCCATCAGTGGAGACGACAGGACTACTAACTATGGCTACACCTTC. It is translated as CAISGDDRTTNYGYTF.